This T cell receptor (beta chain) was sequenced in a study of T cells after yellow fever vaccination. Universal primer sites and UMIs were introduced during 5'RACE template-switching synthesis of TCR cDNA. From the 5' RACE reads, TCRdb called clonotypes with MiXCR, one entry per CDR3 protein. In the table there are roughly 500,000 distinct CDR3 sequences, around 21% of which are singletons. Germline CDR1 is SGHRS and CDR2 is YFSETQ. The CDR3 has 14 amino acids. Germline trimming cut 2 bases from V and 3 bases from J; bases unmatched to any gene: 4. This clonotype has just a few counts. The antigen remains undetermined. General observations from the study: In FACS-sorted repertoires, abundant clonotypes from the bulk population could appear as contaminants. Once the booster was given, most primary-vaccination clones reappeared, at just over 95% for CD4 and 88% for CD8. Among all clonotypes, a small share was observed in both CD4 and CD8 compartments.

The receptor's source is a man aged 30-40 years who received the YFV17D yellow fever vaccine. This rearrangement joins TRBV5-1 to TRBJ1-2; TRBD1 matches at 7 bases. Sequencing was performed on PBMCs, taken 15 days after the yellow fever booster vaccination. The CDR3 spells CASSFTGADYGYTF. The CDR3 coding sequence is TGCGCCAGCAGCTTTACAGGGGCCGACTATGGCTACACCTTC.